The rows below give T cell receptor beta chains drawn from one sample of a study of blood T cell repertoires in COVID-19. TCRdb's copy holds only in-frame clones and misses some; the assay was immunoSEQ multiplex PCR. The sample carries about 270,000 clones, roughly 85% recorded once. Sequencing was performed on peripheral blood. These receptors came from a woman between 18 and 29 years old with acute or convalescent COVID-19. The CDR3 runs from the conserved cysteine through the conserved F or W. D genes are given only for firm matches. Expanded clones are given a class, and other clones once, few, many or no size at all.

j_call: TRBJ2-1; d_call: TRBD2; v_call: TRBV19; clone_size: NA; cdr3_aa: CASSISLAGVEQFF; cdr3_nt: TGTGCCAGTAGTATCAGCCTAGCGGGAGTTGAGCAGTTCTTC
j_call: TRBJ1-5; d_call: NA; v_call: TRBV6-1; clone_size: NA; cdr3_aa: CASSEREYQPQHF; cdr3_nt: TGTGCCAGCAGTGAAAGGGAGTATCAGCCCCAGCATTTT
j_call: TRBJ1-5; d_call: NA; v_call: TRBV19; clone_size: once; cdr3_aa: CASSIWAGDGQPQHF; cdr3_nt: TGTGCCAGTAGTATCTGGGCGGGCGATGGACAGCCCCAGCATTTT
j_call: TRBJ1-3; d_call: TRBD1; v_call: TRBV11-2; clone_size: NA; cdr3_aa: CASSLLLGQGSGNTIYF; cdr3_nt: TGTGCCAGCAGCTTACTGTTGGGACAGGGATCCGGAAACACCATATATTTT
j_call: TRBJ2-3; d_call: TRBD1; v_call: TRBV6-4; clone_size: NA; cdr3_aa: CASSDSQGADTQYF; cdr3_nt: TGTGCCAGCAGTGACTCACAGGGGGCAGATACGCAGTATTTT
j_call: TRBJ1-5; d_call: TRBD1; v_call: TRBV4-1; clone_size: NA; cdr3_aa: CASSQEDRANQPQHF; cdr3_nt: TGCGCCAGCAGCCAAGAAGACAGGGCCAATCAGCCCCAGCATTTT
j_call: TRBJ2-7; d_call: TRBD2; v_call: TRBV7-2; clone_size: NA; cdr3_aa: CASSLALSLLAGIYEQYF; cdr3_nt: TGTGCCAGCAGCTTAGCGCTCTCCTTACTAGCGGGCATCTACGAGCAGTACTTC
j_call: TRBJ2-2; d_call: TRBD2; v_call: TRBV7-6; clone_size: NA; cdr3_aa: CASSLDSGRAMTGELFF; cdr3_nt: TGTGCCAGCAGCTTGGATAGCGGGAGGGCCATGACCGGGGAGCTGTTTTTT
j_call: TRBJ1-4; d_call: TRBD1; v_call: TRBV28; clone_size: NA; cdr3_aa: CASSLPGTATNEKLFF; cdr3_nt: TGTGCCAGCAGTTTACCCGGGACAGCAACTAATGAAAAACTGTTTTTT
j_call: TRBJ1-5; d_call: TRBD1; v_call: TRBV3-1/TRBV3-2; clone_size: few; cdr3_aa: CASSKTGDSNQPQHF; cdr3_nt: TGTGCCAGCAGTAAAACAGGGGATAGCAATCAGCCCCAGCATTTT
j_call: TRBJ2-7; d_call: NA; v_call: TRBV15; clone_size: NA; cdr3_aa: CATSREYKEQYF; cdr3_nt: TGTGCCACCAGCAGAGAGTATAAAGAGCAGTACTTC
j_call: TRBJ2-7; d_call: TRBD2; v_call: TRBV19; clone_size: NA; cdr3_aa: CASSMVGTSGTWDYEQYF; cdr3_nt: TGTGCCAGTAGTATGGTAGGGACTAGCGGAACGTGGGACTACGAGCAGTACTTC
j_call: TRBJ2-7; d_call: NA; v_call: TRBV5-6; clone_size: NA; cdr3_aa: CASSPQGSYEQYF; cdr3_nt: TGTGCCAGCAGCCCACAGGGATCCTACGAGCAGTACTTC
j_call: TRBJ2-5; d_call: TRBD1; v_call: TRBV3-1/TRBV3-2; clone_size: few; cdr3_aa: CASSQGTGQETQYF; cdr3_nt: TGTGCCAGCAGCCAGGGGACAGGACAAGAGACCCAGTACTTC
j_call: TRBJ2-1; d_call: TRBD2; v_call: TRBV28; clone_size: NA; cdr3_aa: CASTQDGLAGGPEDEQFF; cdr3_nt: TGTGCCAGCACCCAGGACGGACTAGCGGGAGGGCCGGAGGATGAGCAGTTCTTC
j_call: TRBJ1-2; d_call: TRBD1; v_call: TRBV10-3; clone_size: NA; cdr3_aa: CASGQANSRGYTF; cdr3_nt: TGTGCCAGCGGACAGGCAAATAGTAGGGGCTACACCTTC
j_call: TRBJ1-4; d_call: NA; v_call: TRBV3-1/TRBV3-2; clone_size: NA; cdr3_aa: CASSPLGADLGEKLFF; cdr3_nt: TGTGCCAGCAGCCCCCTTGGGGCGGACCTGGGGGAAAAACTGTTTTTT
j_call: TRBJ1-1; d_call: TRBD1; v_call: TRBV5-4; clone_size: few; cdr3_aa: CASSVGQGTLNTEAFF; cdr3_nt: TGTGCCAGCAGCGTCGGACAGGGGACATTGAACACTGAAGCTTTCTTT
j_call: TRBJ2-7; d_call: TRBD2; v_call: TRBV3-1/TRBV3-2; clone_size: NA; cdr3_aa: CASSQEETSGSYEQYF; cdr3_nt: TGTGCCAGCAGCCAAGAAGAGACTAGCGGGTCCTACGAGCAGTACTTC
j_call: TRBJ1-1; d_call: NA; v_call: TRBV29-1; clone_size: NA; cdr3_aa: CSVPNGVGTEAFF; cdr3_nt: TGCAGCGTACCGAACGGGGTGGGTACTGAAGCTTTCTTT
j_call: TRBJ2-2; d_call: NA; v_call: TRBV6-2/TRBV6-3; clone_size: NA; cdr3_aa: CASSFRTGELFF; cdr3_nt: TGTGCCAGCAGTTTTCGCACCGGGGAGCTGTTTTTT
j_call: TRBJ1-1; d_call: NA; v_call: TRBV19; clone_size: few; cdr3_aa: CASSIYNRIEAFF; cdr3_nt: TGTGCCAGTAGTATATACAACAGGATCGAAGCTTTCTTT
j_call: TRBJ2-1; d_call: TRBD2; v_call: TRBV7-2; clone_size: NA; cdr3_aa: CASSTQLAELYNEQFF; cdr3_nt: TGTGCCAGCAGCACCCAACTAGCGGAACTCTACAATGAGCAGTTCTTC
j_call: TRBJ1-6; d_call: TRBD1; v_call: TRBV28; clone_size: once; cdr3_aa: CASSPFGQVFSPLHF; cdr3_nt: TGTGCCAGCAGCCCATTCGGACAGGTCTTTTCACCCCTCCACTTT
j_call: TRBJ2-7; d_call: TRBD2; v_call: TRBV7-9; clone_size: NA; cdr3_aa: CASSLEVEASGNFYEQYF; cdr3_nt: TGTGCCAGCAGCTTAGAGGTTGAGGCTAGCGGGAACTTCTACGAGCAGTACTTC
j_call: TRBJ1-2; d_call: NA; v_call: TRBV7-2; clone_size: NA; cdr3_aa: CASSLATTANYGYTF; cdr3_nt: TGTGCCAGCAGCTTAGCAACGACAGCAAACTATGGCTACACCTTC
j_call: TRBJ1-1; d_call: TRBD1; v_call: TRBV6-2/TRBV6-3; clone_size: NA; cdr3_aa: CASSPSGQAMNTEAFF; cdr3_nt: TGTGCCAGCAGCCCTTCGGGACAGGCCATGAACACTGAAGCTTTCTTT
j_call: TRBJ1-1; d_call: NA; v_call: TRBV6-1; clone_size: once; cdr3_aa: CASSERPTGPVMNTEAFF; cdr3_nt: TGTGCCAGCAGTGAGCGACCGACAGGCCCTGTAATGAACACTGAAGCTTTCTTT
j_call: TRBJ2-7; d_call: NA; v_call: TRBV6-2/TRBV6-3; clone_size: NA; cdr3_aa: CASSYWGDLFTEQYF; cdr3_nt: TGTGCCAGCAGTTACTGGGGGGACTTGTTCACCGAGCAGTACTTC
j_call: TRBJ1-5; d_call: TRBD1; v_call: TRBV19; clone_size: NA; cdr3_aa: CASSNRGRVNQPQHF; cdr3_nt: TGTGCCAGTAGTAACAGGGGGCGCGTCAATCAGCCCCAGCATTTT
j_call: TRBJ2-7; d_call: NA; v_call: TRBV5-1; clone_size: NA; cdr3_aa: CASSLGQGEQYF; cdr3_nt: TGCGCCAGCAGCTTGGGGCAGGGCGAGCAGTACTTC
j_call: TRBJ2-1; d_call: NA; v_call: TRBV6-1; clone_size: NA; cdr3_aa: CASSDWPPPSRLQWEQFF; cdr3_nt: TGTGCCAGCAGTGATTGGCCCCCGCCCTCAAGACTACAATGGGAGCAGTTCTTC
j_call: TRBJ2-1; d_call: TRBD1; v_call: TRBV5-4; clone_size: NA; cdr3_aa: CASSLKSSGTGLNEQFF; cdr3_nt: TGTGCCAGCAGCTTGAAGTCGTCAGGGACAGGCCTTAATGAGCAGTTCTTC
j_call: TRBJ2-7; d_call: NA; v_call: TRBV6-6; clone_size: NA; cdr3_aa: CASSSQGTHSYEQYF; cdr3_nt: TGTGCCAGCAGCTCCCAAGGGACACACTCCTACGAGCAGTACTTC
j_call: TRBJ1-1; d_call: TRBD1; v_call: TRBV4-3; clone_size: once; cdr3_aa: CASSPGQGNTEAFF; cdr3_nt: TGCGCCAGCAGCCCTGGACAGGGAAACACTGAAGCTTTCTTT
j_call: TRBJ2-7; d_call: TRBD2; v_call: TRBV27; clone_size: NA; cdr3_aa: CASSPSSGYLSYEQYF; cdr3_nt: TGTGCCAGCAGTCCATCTAGCGGGTACCTCTCCTACGAGCAGTACTTC
j_call: TRBJ2-3; d_call: TRBD2; v_call: TRBV30; clone_size: once; cdr3_aa: CAWSSRRTSGRTTRTDTQYF; cdr3_nt: TGTGCCTGGAGTTCCCGACGGACTAGCGGGAGGACCACTCGCACAGATACGCAGTATTTT
j_call: TRBJ1-6; d_call: TRBD1; v_call: TRBV6-5; clone_size: NA; cdr3_aa: CASSRPGQQNSPLHF; cdr3_nt: TGTGCCAGCAGCCGGCCGGGACAGCAGAATTCACCCCTCCACTTT
j_call: TRBJ2-7; d_call: TRBD2; v_call: TRBV19; clone_size: few; cdr3_aa: CASSTRDYQSEQYF; cdr3_nt: TGTGCCAGTAGTACACGGGACTATCAGAGCGAGCAGTACTTC
j_call: TRBJ2-1; d_call: TRBD2; v_call: TRBV19; clone_size: NA; cdr3_aa: CASSTLAGVEQFF; cdr3_nt: TGTGCCAGTAGTACCTTAGCGGGAGTTGAGCAGTTCTTC
j_call: TRBJ1-2; d_call: NA; v_call: TRBV15; clone_size: NA; cdr3_aa: CATSRDRRTVLYGYTF; cdr3_nt: TGTGCCACCAGCAGAGATCGGCGGACAGTACTCTATGGCTACACCTTC
j_call: TRBJ2-7; d_call: NA; v_call: TRBV29-1; clone_size: NA; cdr3_aa: CSVPGASSYEQYF; cdr3_nt: TGCAGCGTACCGGGAGCAAGCTCCTACGAGCAGTACTTC
j_call: TRBJ2-5; d_call: TRBD1; v_call: TRBV15; clone_size: few; cdr3_aa: CATSRTWTGVGETQYF; cdr3_nt: TGTGCCACCAGCCGAACATGGACAGGGGTCGGGGAGACCCAGTACTTC
j_call: TRBJ2-5; d_call: NA; v_call: TRBV4-3; clone_size: NA; cdr3_aa: CASSQVWGTGQETQYF; cdr3_nt: TGCGCCAGCAGCCAAGTATGGGGGACTGGACAAGAGACCCAGTACTTC
j_call: TRBJ2-1; d_call: TRBD2; v_call: TRBV30; clone_size: NA; cdr3_aa: CAWSTSGRNEQFF; cdr3_nt: TGTGCCTGGAGCACTAGCGGGAGGAATGAGCAGTTCTTC
j_call: TRBJ1-3; d_call: NA; v_call: TRBV7-9; clone_size: once; cdr3_aa: CASSLLDSFGNTIYF; cdr3_nt: TGTGCCAGCAGCTTACTTGATAGCTTCGGAAACACCATATATTTT
j_call: TRBJ2-7; d_call: TRBD1; v_call: TRBV7-6; clone_size: NA; cdr3_aa: CASSHRGPEQYF; cdr3_nt: TGTGCCAGCAGCCACAGGGGGCCCGAGCAGTACTTC
j_call: TRBJ2-5; d_call: NA; v_call: TRBV6-2/TRBV6-3; clone_size: NA; cdr3_aa: CASSRGGQATETQYF; cdr3_nt: TGTGCCAGCAGCCGGGGGGGACAGGCGACGGAGACCCAGTACTTC
j_call: TRBJ2-3; d_call: TRBD2; v_call: TRBV13; clone_size: NA; cdr3_aa: CASSLAERDWADTQYF; cdr3_nt: TGTGCCAGCAGCTTAGCTGAGCGGGATTGGGCAGATACGCAGTATTTT
j_call: TRBJ1-5; d_call: NA; v_call: TRBV5-1; clone_size: few; cdr3_aa: CASSLDGNSQPQHF; cdr3_nt: TGCGCCAGCAGCTTGGACGGGAATAGTCAGCCCCAGCATTTT
j_call: TRBJ2-7; d_call: NA; v_call: TRBV30; clone_size: NA; cdr3_aa: CAWSVLSAGRDTYEQYF; cdr3_nt: TGTGCCTGGAGTGTACTCTCGGCGGGGCGGGATACCTACGAGCAGTACTTC
j_call: TRBJ2-7; d_call: TRBD2; v_call: TRBV19; clone_size: NA; cdr3_aa: CASSIHPSGRGEQYF; cdr3_nt: TGTGCCAGTAGTATTCACCCTAGCGGGAGGGGTGAGCAGTACTTC
j_call: TRBJ1-4; d_call: TRBD1; v_call: TRBV10-2; clone_size: NA; cdr3_aa: CASSESWTGPDEKLFF; cdr3_nt: TGCGCCAGCAGTGAGTCCTGGACAGGGCCGGATGAAAAACTGTTTTTT
j_call: TRBJ1-4; d_call: TRBD1; v_call: TRBV7-2; clone_size: once; cdr3_aa: CASSLAGTGVREKLFF; cdr3_nt: TGTGCCAGCAGCTTAGCGGGGACAGGGGTGAGGGAAAAACTGTTTTTT